These T cell receptor beta chains were read from a single sample in a study of T-cell reconstitution after alpha-beta-depleted transplantation in children. MiXCR, applied by TCRdb to the PCR reads, yields one record per CDR3 protein. The data hold hundreds of thousands of distinct CDR3 sequences, with approximately 17% observed a single time. The source was PBMCs from the stem cell graft donor, collected from the stem cell graft. Source of these receptors: a human donor who donated a stem cell graft to a child with acute myeloid leukemia. Each CDR3 is given with its conserved first and last residue. The D gene is left open where the match is weak. Not every row has a clone size; where given, it reads once, few, many or a size class.

>TRBV19|TRBJ1-3|.|TRBD1|16
CASSKGQRVSGNTIYF
TGTGCCAGTAGCAAGGGACAGCGAGTCTCTGGAAACACCATATATTTT
>TRBV6-1|TRBJ1-5|.|.|16
CASTPGREYSNQPQHF
TGTGCCAGCACCCCAGGGAGGGAGTATAGCAATCAGCCCCAGCATTTT
>TRBV15|TRBJ2-3|few|.|17
CATSRVGRKGDTDTQYF
TGTGCCACCAGCAGAGTGGGGAGAAAAGGAGACACAGATACGCAGTATTTT
>TRBV28|TRBJ2-7|few|TRBD2|19
CASSPIMGTSGYRSYEQYF
TGTGCCAGCAGTCCGATTATGGGGACTAGCGGATATCGCTCCTACGAGCAGTACTTC
>TRBV12-3/TRBV12-4|TRBJ1-5|many|.|16
CASSLHGGRGNQPQHF
TGTGCCAGCTCCCTCCATGGGGGACGAGGCAATCAGCCCCAGCATTTT
>TRBV6-5|TRBJ1-1|many|.|15
CASSYLVGGNTEAFF
TGTGCCAGCAGTTACCTCGTAGGGGGGAACACTGAAGCTTTCTTT
>TRBV29-1|TRBJ2-7|few|TRBD2|13
CSVGPRGVYEQYF
TGCAGCGTTGGGCCGCGGGGGGTCTACGAGCAGTACTTC
>TRBV7-2|TRBJ2-2|few|.|14
CASSPLGLTGELFF
TGTGCCAGCAGCCCCTTGGGTCTAACCGGGGAGCTGTTTTTT
>TRBV6-5|TRBJ2-1|.|TRBD1|13
CASSYNGGTGKFF
TGTGCCAGCAGTTATAATGGAGGGACAGGGAAGTTCTTC
>TRBV7-8|TRBJ2-7|.|.|12
CASSLERDEQYF
TGTGCCAGCAGCCTTGAAAGGGACGAGCAGTACTTC
>TRBV10-1|TRBJ2-5|many|.|13
CASSEGRRETQYF
TGCGCCAGCAGTGAGGGAAGGAGGGAGACCCAGTACTTC
>TRBV6-5|TRBJ2-3|.|TRBD2|14
CASSYGTTSDTQYF
TGTGCCAGCAGTTACGGGACTACTTCAGATACGCAGTATTTT
>TRBV6-1|TRBJ1-5|few|.|15
CASSEADGTNQPQHF
TGTGCCAGCAGTGAAGCGGATGGGACGAATCAGCCCCAGCATTTT